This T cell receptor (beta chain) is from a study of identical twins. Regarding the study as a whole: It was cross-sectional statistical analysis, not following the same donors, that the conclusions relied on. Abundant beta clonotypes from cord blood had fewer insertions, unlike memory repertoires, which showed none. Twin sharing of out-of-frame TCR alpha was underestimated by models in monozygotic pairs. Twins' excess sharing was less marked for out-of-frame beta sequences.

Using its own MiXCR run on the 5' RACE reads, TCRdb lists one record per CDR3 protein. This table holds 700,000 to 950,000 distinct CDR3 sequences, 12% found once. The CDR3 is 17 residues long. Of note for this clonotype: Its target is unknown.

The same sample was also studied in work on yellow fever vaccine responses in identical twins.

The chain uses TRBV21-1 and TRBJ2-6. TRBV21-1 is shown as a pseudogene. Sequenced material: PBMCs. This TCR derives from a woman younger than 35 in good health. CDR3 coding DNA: TGTGCCAGCAGCAAAGCCTTAGAGGCCTCTGGGGCCAACGTCCTGACTTTC. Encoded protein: CASSKALEASGANVLTF.